This entry lists 29 T cell receptor beta chains sequenced from one sample in a study of radiation and T cells in renal cell carcinoma. Here immunoSEQ multiplex PCR was the method, and the copy in TCRdb shows in-frame clones only, minus some. The sample carries 150,000 to 200,000 clones, about 87% recorded once. Noted time point: blood 4 weeks post-SBRT, at nephrectomy. Noted treatment: 15 Gy SBRT to primary tumor, nephrectomy 4 weeks later. Material: blood, obtained from a patient whose treatment included radiotherapy and nephrectomy. The receptors shown here come from a woman between 45 and 60 years old with renal cell carcinoma.

The count of this clone is one. This chain uses TRBV15 with TRBJ1-3; no clear D gene. The CDR3 extends over 16 amino acids. Germline CDR1 LNHNV, CDR2 YYDKDF (reference sequence). The ends were cut back, 5 bases at V and 0 bases at J, with 14 bases in the middle. The CDR3 is CATSPDWADSGNTIYF. The CDR3, as DNA: TGTGCCACCAGCCCGGATTGGGCCGACTCTGGAAACACCATATATTTT.

This rearrangement joins TRBV6-4 to TRBJ2-1; weak D call: TRBD1 (6 bases). Looked up from germline, CDR1 is MRHNA and CDR2 is SNTAGT. The CDR3 is 16 residues long. V dropped 3 bases and J dropped 4 bases, with 16 bases sitting between them. CDR3 amino acids: CASSEYGTTVYNEQFF. Written as DNA, the CDR3 is TGTGCCAGCAGTGAATATGGGACAACTGTTTACAATGAGCAGTTCTTC.

The rearrangement links TRBV6-1 to TRBJ1-5, with 7 bases identical to TRBD1. The CDR3 loop spans 17 amino acids. V was pared by 4 bases and J by 0 bases, with 9 bases of the junction left unmatched. The V gene's germline CDR1 is MNHNS and CDR2 SASEGT. CDR3 nucleotides: TGTGCCAGCAGTGGTGACAGGGAAGTCCTTAGCAATCAGCCCCAGCATTTT. As protein: CASSGDREVLSNQPQHF.

The table lists this clone with a count of one. The rearrangement joins TRBV5-1 to TRBJ2-1; TRBD1 aligns across 7 bases. V shed 0 bases and J 3 bases; nucleotides not matched to a gene: 12. The CDR3 is made up of 18 amino acids. Germline V gives CDR1 SGHRS, CDR2 YFSETQ. CDR3 protein: CASSLVTGAISVYNEQFF. The CDR3 DNA sequence: TGCGCCAGCAGCTTGGTCACAGGGGCTATCAGCGTCTACAATGAGCAGTTCTTC.

The V and J genes are TRBV11-2 and TRBJ2-2; D gene ambiguous. With 1 base removed from V and 5 bases from J, the gap between germline ends came to 11 bases. CDR1 SGHAT and CDR2 FQNNGV come from the germline V gene. The CDR3 extends over 15 amino acids. CDR3 loop: CASSLAIWGTGELFF. The CDR3 DNA reads TGTGCCAGCAGCTTAGCAATTTGGGGAACCGGGGAGCTGTTTTTT.

The chain carries TRBV12-5 and TRBJ2-5, with 7 bases lining up with TRBD2. CDR1 and CDR2 from the germline V gene are LGHNT and FRNRAP. This CDR3 comprises 13 residues. V shed 5 bases and J 3 bases; nucleotides not matched to a gene: 3. CDR3 DNA sequence: TGTGCTAGTGGTCTAGCGGTGGAAGAGACCCAGTACTTC. This codes for CASGLAVEETQYF.

As for this clone: The junction departs from germline at one end; a sequencing error may be responsible. The chain links TRBV7-7 to TRBJ1-3; D is uncertain. The CDR3 consists of 17 residues. CDR1 is SSHAT, CDR2 FNYEAQ, per germline (reference sequence). The CDR3 loop reads CASSPLGGRGSGNTIYF. The CDR3 region has the DNA TGTGCTAGCAGCCCATTAGGCGGGCGAGGCTCTGGAAACACCATATATTTT.

The V call is TRBV7-2, the J call TRBJ2-7; 7 positions match TRBD1. CDR1 is SGHTA and CDR2 is FQGNSA in the germline V gene. Losses at the gene ends were 1 base for V and 2 bases for J; bases not matched to a gene: 5. The CDR3 is 15 amino acids. CDR3 nucleotide sequence: TGTGCCAGCAGCTTAGGCCAGGGGACAGCCTACGAGCAGTACTTC. It specifies CASSLGQGTAYEQYF.

This chain links TRBV5-4 with TRBJ1-4; 8 positions match TRBD1. The CDR3 is 16 residues long. The J segment lost 8 bases and the V segment lost 0 bases, leaving 9 bases of the junction unmatched. The germline V gene encodes CDR1 SGHNT and CDR2 YYREEE (reference sequence). The CDR3 DNA reads as TGTGCCAGCAGCTTGGTGGGGACAGGCACCAACGAAAAACTGTTTTTT. Encoded protein: CASSLVGTGTNEKLFF.

The chain recombines TRBV6-5 with TRBJ1-2, with TRBD1 matching 7 bases. The V gene's germline CDR1 is MNHEY and CDR2 SVGAGI. This CDR3 comprises 13 residues. V lost 6 bases to trimming and J lost 8 bases; unmatched junction nucleotides: 9. The CDR3 spells CASRPQGSYGYTF. The CDR3 DNA reads TGTGCCAGCAGACCACAGGGGAGTTACGGCTACACCTTC.

The chain recombines TRBV30 with TRBJ1-6; D is perhaps TRBD1 (5 bases). The CDR3 contains 16 residues. Trimming left V 3 bases short and J 0 bases short, with 12 bases between. The germline V gene has CDR1 GTSNPN and CDR2 SVGIG (reference sequence). CDR3: CAWRVGVSSYNSPLHF. CDR3 nucleotide sequence: TGTGCCTGGAGAGTAGGGGTGAGCTCCTATAATTCACCCCTCCACTTT.

The chain combines TRBV4-1 with TRBJ2-1; 10 bases agree with TRBD2. The CDR3 extends over 18 amino acids. V lost 0 bases to trimming and J lost 4 bases; unmatched junction nucleotides: 9. CDR1 MGHRA and CDR2 YSYEKL come from the germline V gene. The CDR3 DNA reads as TGCGCCAGCAGCCAAGAGTCCAGCGGGGGGGCCAGGTACAATGAGCAGTTCTTC. Encoded protein: CASSQESSGGARYNEQFF.

The chain is built from TRBV6-1 and TRBJ1-2, with TRBD1 as a possible D gene (6 bases). This CDR3 comprises 16 residues. In germline, CDR1 is MNHNS, CDR2 SASEGT. Trimming pared 1 base from V and 7 bases from J, leaving 19 bases between. The CDR3 is CASSEVWGATEVGYTF. CDR3 bases: TGTGCCAGCAGTGAAGTATGGGGGGCGACCGAGGTTGGCTACACCTTC.

This sequence joins TRBV19 and TRBJ1-5; no clear D. Germline values: CDR1 LNHDA, CDR2 SQIVND (reference sequence). This CDR3 region has 18 residues. V was clipped by 3 bases and J by 0 bases, with 18 bases between them. Written as DNA, the CDR3 is TGTGCCAGTAGTATTCTGGGTGCCACAACTTATAGCAATCAGCCCCAGCATTTT. It codes for CASSILGATTYSNQPQHF.

This chain connects TRBV2 to TRBJ2-7, with TRBD2 matching 7 bases. This CDR3 is 14 amino acids long. J lost 5 bases, V lost 7 bases, and 11 bases had no gene match. The germline gives CDR1 SNHLY, CDR2 FYNNEI. This chain's CDR3 is CASIPGEGFHEQYF. CDR3 nucleotide sequence: TGTGCCAGCATCCCCGGGGAGGGGTTTCACGAGCAGTACTTC.

V is TRBV18 and J is TRBJ1-2, with TRBD1 matching over 7 bases. Germline V gene sequence: CDR1 KGHSH, CDR2 LQKENI. CDR3 length: 13 residues. Trimming removed 6 bases from V and 5 bases from J; junction bases left unmatched: 6. CDR3 coding DNA: TGTGCCAGCTCTGAAGGACAGGCATATGGCTACACCTTC. Residues: CASSEGQAYGYTF.

The chain couples TRBV5-6 to TRBJ2-5; 7 nucleotides align to TRBD2. V shed 2 bases and J 7 bases; nucleotides not matched to a gene: 11. Germline V gives CDR1 SGHDT, CDR2 YYEEEE. There are 15 residues in the CDR3. The CDR3 bases are TGTGCCAGCAGCTTCCGACTAGCATCGGAGGTGACCCAGTACTTC. As protein: CASSFRLASEVTQYF.

The genes are TRBV7-8 and TRBJ2-5; 12 positions agree with TRBD2. Germline V gene data show CDR1 as SGHVS and CDR2 as FQNEAQ. The CDR3 totals 18 residues. V dropped 5 bases and J dropped 4; count of bases not matched to a gene: 14. CDR3 sequence (DNA): TGTGCCAGCAGCCCCCACGCGCCGCTAGCGGGGGGGACAGAGACCCAGTACTTC. This encodes CASSPHAPLAGGTETQYF.

The V and J genes are TRBV7-9 and TRBJ1-6; 8 bases are shared with TRBD1. The CDR3 contains 19 residues. V shed 4 bases and J 0 bases; nucleotides not matched to a gene: 11. Per germline, CDR1 SEHNR and CDR2 FQNEAQ (reference sequence). CDR3 sequence (DNA): TGTGCCAGCAGCTCCGGGACAGGCCAGCGCAGCTCCTATAATTCACCCCTCCACTTT. Translated: CASSSGTGQRSSYNSPLHF.

The chain recombines TRBV5-1 with TRBJ2-3; tentatively, D is TRBD1 (6 bases). The CDR3 is 15 amino acids. The V and J ends lost 3 bases and 3 bases respectively, with 14 bases between them. CDR1 SGHRS and CDR2 YFSETQ come from the germline V gene. The CDR3 is CASSWMDSKTDTQYF. CDR3 DNA: TGCGCCAGCAGCTGGATGGACAGCAAAACAGATACGCAGTATTTT.

The chain links TRBV5-1 to TRBJ2-1; maybe TRBD2 (6 bases). Germline-derived CDR1 and CDR2 are SGHRS and YFSETQ. Trimming stripped 3 bases from V and 8 bases from J, with 15 bases between. The CDR3 consists of 14 residues. The CDR3 protein is CASSYTSFRDEQFF. The CDR3 coding sequence is TGCGCCAGCAGCTACACTAGCTTCCGGGATGAGCAGTTCTTC. Full variable domain (outside the CDR3, taken from reference TRBV5-1 and TRBJ2-1): KAGVTQTPRYLIKTRGQQVTLSCSPISGHRSVSWYQQTPGQGLQFLFEYFSETQRNKGNFPGRFSGRQFSNSRSEMNVSTLELGDSALYLCASSYTSFRDEQFFGPGTRLTVL.

In its sample, this clone was seen a few times. The V gene is TRBV19, the J gene TRBJ1-6; D gene unclear. Germline V lookup: CDR1 LNHDA, CDR2 SQIVND (reference sequence). Trimming removed 6 bases at V and 4 bases at J, with 10 bases between. CDR3 length: 14 residues. DNA of the CDR3: TGTGCCAGTAGCAAGGACGCTTATAATTCACCCCTCCACTTT. Protein product: CASSKDAYNSPLHF. The full variable domain, with the rest looked up from reference TRBV19 and TRBJ1-6, is DGGITQSPKYLFRKEGQNVTLSCEQNLNHDAMYWYRQDPGQGLRLIYYSQIVNDFQKGDIAEGYSVSREKKESFPLTVTSAQKNPTAFYLCASSKDAYNSPLHFGNGTRLTVT.

V gene TRBV4-1 combines with J gene TRBJ1-6; possibly TRBD1 for D (6 bases). CDR3 length: 15 residues. CDR1 is MGHRA and CDR2 is YSYEKL in the germline V gene. V shed 0 bases and J shed 7 bases, with 10 bases lying between them. CDR3 sequence: CASSQDGGRNSPLHF. The CDR3, as DNA: TGCGCCAGCAGCCAAGACGGGGGCAGGAATTCACCCCTCCACTTT.

The J gene is TRBJ1-1, the V gene TRBV5-8; 8 bases fit TRBD1. Looked up from germline, CDR1 is SGHTS and CDR2 is YDEGEE. The CDR3 loop spans 15 amino acids. The trim removed 5 bases at V and 7 bases at J, leaving 13 bases unmatched. Here the CDR3 reads CASSWQAGGFGEAFF. The CDR3, as DNA: TGTGCCAGCAGTTGGCAGGCAGGGGGCTTCGGTGAAGCTTTCTTT.

V is TRBV7-9 and J is TRBJ1-4; no clear D gene. The CDR3 extends over 15 amino acids. Germline V CDR1 and CDR2: SEHNR, FQNEAQ (reference sequence). V was clipped by 4 bases and J by 0 bases, with 9 bases between them. The CDR3 sequence is CASSSRVATNEKLFF. The CDR3 nucleotides are TGTGCCAGCAGCTCACGAGTCGCAACTAATGAAAAACTGTTTTTT.

This chain joins TRBV5-1 and TRBJ1-3, with D possibly matching TRBD1 (6 bases). The V gene lost 4 bases and the J gene lost 0 bases, with 11 bases spanning the gap. CDR1 SGHRS and CDR2 YFSETQ come from the germline V gene. The CDR3 is 15 residues long. CDR3 protein: CASSNTGSSGNTIYF. The CDR3 DNA reads TGCGCCAGCAGCAATACAGGGAGCTCTGGAAACACCATATATTTT.

In its sample, this clone was seen once. This chain connects TRBV5-4 to TRBJ2-1, with TRBD1 matching over 8 bases. Germline V CDR1 and CDR2: SGHNT, YYREEE (reference sequence). This CDR3 has 16 residues. The J segment lost 1 base and the V segment lost 4 bases, leaving 7 bases of the junction unmatched. The CDR3 bases are TGTGCCAGCAGCCCAGGGGGCGCCGGGTCCTACAATGAGCAGTTCTTC. Its protein product is CASSPGGAGSYNEQFF. Looking up the rest from reference TRBV5-4 and TRBJ2-1 gives the full variable domain: ETGVTQSPTHLIKTRGQQVTLRCSSQSGHNTVSWYQQALGQGPQFIFQYYREEENGRGNFPPRFSGLQFPNYSSELNVNALELDDSALYLCASSPGGAGSYNEQFFGPGTRLTVL.

The chain uses TRBV6-1 and TRBJ2-2; unclear D gene. Looked up from germline, CDR1 is MNHNS and CDR2 is SASEGT. The CDR3 length is 14 residues. The V and J ends lost 5 bases and 7 bases respectively, with 14 bases between them. The CDR3 DNA follows: TGTGCCAGCAGTACAAGATCCATCGTCGGGGAGCTGTTTTTT. Translating gives CASSTRSIVGELFF.

A few counts support this clone. V gene TRBV15 combines with J gene TRBJ1-1, with D hard to call. The germline V gene encodes CDR1 LNHNV and CDR2 YYDKDF (reference sequence). The CDR3 consists of 13 residues. Trimming removed 5 bases at V and 0 bases at J, with 7 bases between. The CDR3 nucleotides are TGTGCCACCAGCGGCCGAGTGAACACTGAAGCTTTCTTT. Its translation: CATSGRVNTEAFF.